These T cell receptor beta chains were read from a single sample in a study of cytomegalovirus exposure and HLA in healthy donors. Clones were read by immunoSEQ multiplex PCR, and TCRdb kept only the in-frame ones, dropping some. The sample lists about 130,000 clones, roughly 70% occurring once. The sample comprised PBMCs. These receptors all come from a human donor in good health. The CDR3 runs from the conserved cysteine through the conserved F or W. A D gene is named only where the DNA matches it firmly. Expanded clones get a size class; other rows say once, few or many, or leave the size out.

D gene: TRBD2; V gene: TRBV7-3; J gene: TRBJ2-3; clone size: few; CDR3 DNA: TGTGCCAGCAGCCCCCGGGCTAGCGGGAGTGCGTTTGGTGTGGATACGCAGTATTTT; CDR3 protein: CASSPRASGSAFGVDTQYF
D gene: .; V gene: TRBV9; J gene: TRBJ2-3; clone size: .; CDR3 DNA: TGTGCCAGCAGCGTAGCTACGCAGTGGGTTGTAGCGGTCAGAGGCCGATCGGGCACAGATACGCAGTATTTT; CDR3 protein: CASSVATQWVVAVRGRSGTDTQYF
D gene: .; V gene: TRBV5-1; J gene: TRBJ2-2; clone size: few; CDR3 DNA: TGCGCCAGCCCCCCCGCCGGGTCCACCGGGGAGCTGTTTTTT; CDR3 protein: CASPPAGSTGELFF
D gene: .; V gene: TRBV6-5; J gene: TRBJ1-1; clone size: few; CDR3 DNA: TGTGCCAGCAGAGTTAGGGAGGACACTGAAGCTTTCTTT; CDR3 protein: CASRVREDTEAFF
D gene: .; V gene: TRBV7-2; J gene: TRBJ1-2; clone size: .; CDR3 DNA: TGTGCCAGCAGCCCCGGAGTCTATGGCTACACCTTC; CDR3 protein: CASSPGVYGYTF
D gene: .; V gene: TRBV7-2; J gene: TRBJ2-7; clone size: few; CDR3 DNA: TGTGCCAGCAGCTTAGCCGGGAGAATCAACGAGCAGTACTTC; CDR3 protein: CASSLAGRINEQYF
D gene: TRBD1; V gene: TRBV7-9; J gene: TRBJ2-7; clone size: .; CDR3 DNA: TGTGCCAGCAGCTCACTGGACAGGCCAACCCCCCCCTACGAGCAGTACTTC; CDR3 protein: CASSSLDRPTPPYEQYF
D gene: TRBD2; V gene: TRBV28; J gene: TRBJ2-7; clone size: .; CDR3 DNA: TGTGCCAGCAGCGTACTAGCGGCTCTAACCTACGAGCAGTACTTC; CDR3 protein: CASSVLAALTYEQYF
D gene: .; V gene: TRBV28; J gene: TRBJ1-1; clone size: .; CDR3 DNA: TGTGCCAGCAGTTTGGGGGCGCATGCTTTCTTT; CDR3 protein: CASSLGAHAFF
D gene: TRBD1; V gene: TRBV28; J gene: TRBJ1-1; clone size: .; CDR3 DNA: TGTGCCAGCAGTTTGTCGACAGGGGTGAATTCTGAAGCTTTCTTT; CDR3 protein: CASSLSTGVNSEAFF
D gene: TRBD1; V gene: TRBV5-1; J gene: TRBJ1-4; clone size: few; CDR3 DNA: TGCGCCAGCAGCTTTACAGGGGGGAATGAAAAACTGTTTTTT; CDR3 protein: CASSFTGGNEKLFF
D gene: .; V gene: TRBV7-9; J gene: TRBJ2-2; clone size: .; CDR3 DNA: TGTGCCAGCAGCGCGGATCCCACCGGGGAGCTGTTTTTT; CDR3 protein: CASSADPTGELFF
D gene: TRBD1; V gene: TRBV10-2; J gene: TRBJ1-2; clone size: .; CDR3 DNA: TGCGCCAGCAGTGTAAACAGGGGTAGCTATGGCTACACCTTC; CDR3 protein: CASSVNRGSYGYTF
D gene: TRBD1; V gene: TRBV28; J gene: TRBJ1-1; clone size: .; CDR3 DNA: TGTGCCAGCAGTACCTCCGGGACAGGGTCTCCTGAAGCTTTCTTT; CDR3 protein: CASSTSGTGSPEAFF
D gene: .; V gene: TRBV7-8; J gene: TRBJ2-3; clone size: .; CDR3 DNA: TGTGCTAGCAGCTTACATCGCGGAGATACGCAGTATTTT; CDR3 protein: CASSLHRGDTQYF
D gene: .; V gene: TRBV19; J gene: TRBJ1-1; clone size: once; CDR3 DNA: TGTGCCAGTAGATGGCGGGGGGTGAGTACTGAAGCTTTCTTT; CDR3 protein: CASRWRGVSTEAFF
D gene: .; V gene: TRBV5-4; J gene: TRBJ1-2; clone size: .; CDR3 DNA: TGTGCCAGCAGCTACTTCCTAACGTCTTTAGGGGATGGCTACACCTTC; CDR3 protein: CASSYFLTSLGDGYTF
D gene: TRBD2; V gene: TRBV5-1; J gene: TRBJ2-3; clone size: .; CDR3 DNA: TGCGCCAGCAGCCCTGGGACTAGCGGGAGAGTCACAGATACGCAGTATTTT; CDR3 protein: CASSPGTSGRVTDTQYF
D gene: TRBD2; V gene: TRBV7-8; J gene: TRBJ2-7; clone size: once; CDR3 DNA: TGTGCCAGCAGTACGACTAGCGGGGAATCCTACGAGCAGTACTTC; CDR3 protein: CASSTTSGESYEQYF
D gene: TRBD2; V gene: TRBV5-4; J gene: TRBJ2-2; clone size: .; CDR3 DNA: TGTGCCAGCTCTGAAAAGCGGGAGACCGGGGAGCTGTTTTTT; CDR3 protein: CASSEKRETGELFF
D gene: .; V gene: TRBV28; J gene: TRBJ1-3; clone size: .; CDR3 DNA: TGTGCCAGCAGTTTAGAGCAGGGTCACAGTGGAAACACCATATATTTT; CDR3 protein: CASSLEQGHSGNTIYF
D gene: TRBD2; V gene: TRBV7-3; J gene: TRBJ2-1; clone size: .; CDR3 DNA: TGTGCCAGCAGCTTACTAGCGGGGGCCTCATACAATGAGCAGTTCTTC; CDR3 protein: CASSLLAGASYNEQFF
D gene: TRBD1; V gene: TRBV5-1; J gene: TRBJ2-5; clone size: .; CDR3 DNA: TGCGCCAGCAGCTCCGGGACAGGGGGCGGAGAGACCCAGTACTTC; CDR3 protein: CASSSGTGGGETQYF
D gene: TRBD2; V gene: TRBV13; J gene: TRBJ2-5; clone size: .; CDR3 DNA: TGTGCCAGCAGCTTGAGACTAGCGGGGCAAGAGACCCAGTACTTC; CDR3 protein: CASSLRLAGQETQYF
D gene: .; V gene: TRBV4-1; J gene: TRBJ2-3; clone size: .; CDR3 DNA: TGCGCCAGCAGCCAAGTCGGCGGACGGACTTCTCAAGATACGCAGTATTTT; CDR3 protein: CASSQVGGRTSQDTQYF
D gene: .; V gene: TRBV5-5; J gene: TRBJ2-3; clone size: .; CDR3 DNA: TGTGCCAGCAGTATCCGATCAGACACAGATACGCAGTATTTT; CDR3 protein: CASSIRSDTDTQYF
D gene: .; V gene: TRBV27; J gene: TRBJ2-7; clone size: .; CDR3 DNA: TGTGCCAGCAGTTCGGGACTGTCCTACGAGCAGTACTTC; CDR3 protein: CASSSGLSYEQYF
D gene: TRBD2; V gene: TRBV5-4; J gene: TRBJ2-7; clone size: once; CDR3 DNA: TGTGCCAGCAGCGGTGGACTAGCGGGAGGTGGTGAGCAGTACTTC; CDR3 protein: CASSGGLAGGGEQYF
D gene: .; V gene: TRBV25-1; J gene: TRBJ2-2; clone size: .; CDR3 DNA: TGTGCCAGCAGTGACACGAACACCGGGGAGCTGTTTTTT; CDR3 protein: CASSDTNTGELFF
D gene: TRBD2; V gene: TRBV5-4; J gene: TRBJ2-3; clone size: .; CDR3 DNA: TGTGCCAGCAGCCCTGGAGGGACTAGCCTGAATACGCAGTATTTT; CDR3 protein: CASSPGGTSLNTQYF
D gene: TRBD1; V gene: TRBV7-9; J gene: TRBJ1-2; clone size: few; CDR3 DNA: TGTGCCAGCAGCGAGGACAGGGAGGGCTACACCTTC; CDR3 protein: CASSEDREGYTF
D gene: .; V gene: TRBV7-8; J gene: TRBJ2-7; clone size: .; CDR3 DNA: TGTGCCAGCAGCTTAATCGGGATTAGCTCCTACGAGCAGTACTTC; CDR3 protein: CASSLIGISSYEQYF
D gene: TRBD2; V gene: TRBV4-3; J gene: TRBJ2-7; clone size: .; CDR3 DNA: TGCGCCAGCAGCCAAGATCTGGGACTAGCGGGAGGCGAGCAGTACTTC; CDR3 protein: CASSQDLGLAGGEQYF
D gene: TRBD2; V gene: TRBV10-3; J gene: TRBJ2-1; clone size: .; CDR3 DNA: TGTGCCATCAGAGGACTAGCGGAAAACAATGAGCAGTTCTTC; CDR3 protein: CAIRGLAENNEQFF
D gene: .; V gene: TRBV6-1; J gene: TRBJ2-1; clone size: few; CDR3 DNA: TGTGCCAGCCTCGGGACTGCCTACAATGAGCAGTTCTTC; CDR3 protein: CASLGTAYNEQFF
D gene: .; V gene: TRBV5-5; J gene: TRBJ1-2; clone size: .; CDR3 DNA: TGTGCCAGCAGCTTCTCAGGGTCAAATGGGGGCTACACCTTC; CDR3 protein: CASSFSGSNGGYTF
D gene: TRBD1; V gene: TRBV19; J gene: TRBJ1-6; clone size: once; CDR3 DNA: TGTGCCAGTAGTATGACGGGACAGGGAGATTCACCCCTCCACTTT; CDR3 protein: CASSMTGQGDSPLHF
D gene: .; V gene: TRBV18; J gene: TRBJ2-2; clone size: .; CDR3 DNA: TGTGCCAGCTCACCAGTGCGGGTCCGAAACACCGGGGAGCTGTTTTTT; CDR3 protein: CASSPVRVRNTGELFF
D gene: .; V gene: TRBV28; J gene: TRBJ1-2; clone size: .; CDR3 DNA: TGTGCCAGCAGTTTCTCGTCCCCCTATGGCTACACCTTC; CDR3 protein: CASSFSSPYGYTF